Following are 5 T cell receptor beta chains from one sample sequenced in a study of post-analysis software for immune sequencing data (dated by TCRdb to about 2015). Results the study describes overall, beyond this receptor: Patients showed significantly higher frequencies than controls for roughly five TRBV segments, among them TRBV5-6, TRBV5-1 and TRBV20-1.

Libraries were made using PCR. Sequencing took place on an Illumina HiSeq 2500. To reduce PCR and sequencing biases, unique molecular identifiers were incorporated into the TCR beta cDNA libraries. TCRdb reprocessed the public reads (quality trimming at Q25 with fastp, clone calling with MiXCR) and kept in-frame beta chains. Every CDR3 protein is listed once, alongside the most common genes and DNA of its rows. This sample gives approximately 460,000 distinct CDR3 sequences in total; approximately 45% of them show up just once. Roughly 12% of the sample comes from the top ten. Their recognized antigens are unknown. The sequenced sample was blood. Source of these receptors: a girl aged 10 to 17 with multiple sclerosis.

This chain links TRBV7-3 with TRBJ1-1; D not resolved. The CDR3 covers 12 residues. Germline V lookup: CDR1 SGHTA, CDR2 FQGTGA. Trimming removed 4 bases from V and 7 bases from J, with 10 bases in between. The CDR3 nucleotides are TGTGCCAGCAGCTCAGACCGGGGTGAAGCTTTCTTT. Protein product: CASSSDRGEAFF.

The V gene is TRBV10-3, the J gene TRBJ1-1; D is unclear. Germline CDR1 reads ENHRY; CDR2 reads SYGVKD. Trimming removed 4 bases from V and 2 bases from J, with 11 bases in between. There are 14 residues in the CDR3. The CDR3 DNA is TGTGCCATCAGTGTTACAGACCTTAACACTGAAGCTTTCTTT. Encoded protein: CAISVTDLNTEAFF.

This clonotype was counted only a few times. This chain connects TRBV5-1 to TRBJ2-1; 9 positions agree with TRBD2. V shed 3 bases and J 5 bases; nucleotides not matched to a gene: 9. CDR1 and CDR2 from the germline V gene are SGHRS and YFSETQ. This CDR3 spans 16 amino acids. For the CDR3, the DNA is TGCGCCAGCAGCTCCCAGGCGGGAGGGCTTGACAATGAGCAGTTCTTC. Protein: CASSSQAGGLDNEQFF.

V and J are TRBV3-1 and TRBJ2-5; D could derive from TRBD1 or TRBD2 (5 bases each). This CDR3 region has 13 residues. Germline lookup yields CDR1 LGHDT and CDR2 YNNKEL (reference sequence). Trimming shortened V by 5 bases and J by 4 bases, and 11 bases separated the two germline ends. The CDR3 region has the DNA TGTGCCAGCAGCACCGGGACGCCAGAGACCCAGTACTTC. This translates into CASSTGTPETQYF.

V gene TRBV29-1 combines with J gene TRBJ2-5; the match to TRBD1 covers 7 bases. Germline CDR1 reads SQVTM; CDR2 reads ANQGSEA. This CDR3 has 13 amino acids. The junction had 5 bases not matched to a gene; V was cut back by 6 bases and J by 1 base. The DNA of the CDR3 is TGCAGCGTCCAAACAGGGGTCCAAGAGACCCAGTACTTC. Translation gives CSVQTGVQETQYF.